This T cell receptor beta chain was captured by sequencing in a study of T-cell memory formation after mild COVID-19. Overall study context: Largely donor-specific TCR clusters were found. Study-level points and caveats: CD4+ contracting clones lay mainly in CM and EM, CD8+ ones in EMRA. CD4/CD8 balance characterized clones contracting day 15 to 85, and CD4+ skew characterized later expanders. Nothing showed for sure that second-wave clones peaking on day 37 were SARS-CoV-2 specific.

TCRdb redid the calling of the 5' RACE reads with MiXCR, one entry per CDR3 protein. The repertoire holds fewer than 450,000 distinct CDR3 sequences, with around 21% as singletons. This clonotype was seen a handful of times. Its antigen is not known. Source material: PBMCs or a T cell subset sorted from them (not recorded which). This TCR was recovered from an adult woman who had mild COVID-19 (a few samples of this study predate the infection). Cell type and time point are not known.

Written as DNA, the CDR3 is TGCGCCAGCAGCTTGGGAGGACAGTCCCCTGGAAACACCATATATTTT. Translating gives CASSLGGQSPGNTIYF. V gene TRBV5-1 combines with J gene TRBJ1-3, with a tentative D call TRBD1 (6 bases). Per germline, CDR1 SGHRS and CDR2 YFSETQ. The V gene lost 0 bases and the J gene lost 2 bases, with 12 bases spanning the gap. CDR3 length: 16 amino acids. The complete variable domain, with remaining parts taken from reference TRBV5-1 and TRBJ1-3, reads KAGVTQTPRYLIKTRGQQVTLSCSPISGHRSVSWYQQTPGQGLQFLFEYFSETQRNKGNFPGRFSGRQFSNSRSEMNVSTLELGDSALYLCASSLGGQSPGNTIYFGEGSWLTVV.